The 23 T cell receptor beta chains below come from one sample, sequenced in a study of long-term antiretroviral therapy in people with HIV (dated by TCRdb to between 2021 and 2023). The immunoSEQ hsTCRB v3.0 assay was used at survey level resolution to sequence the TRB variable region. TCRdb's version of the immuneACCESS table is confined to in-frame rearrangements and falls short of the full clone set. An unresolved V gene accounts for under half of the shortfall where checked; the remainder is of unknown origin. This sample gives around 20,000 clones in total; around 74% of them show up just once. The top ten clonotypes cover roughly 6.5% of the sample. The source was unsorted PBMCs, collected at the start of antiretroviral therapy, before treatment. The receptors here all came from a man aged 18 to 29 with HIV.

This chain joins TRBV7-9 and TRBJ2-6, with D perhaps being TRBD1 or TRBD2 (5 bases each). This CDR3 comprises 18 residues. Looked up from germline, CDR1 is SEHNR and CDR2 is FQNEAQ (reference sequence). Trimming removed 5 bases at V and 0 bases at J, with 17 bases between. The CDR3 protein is CASSQIRDDPSGANVLTF. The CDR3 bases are TGTGCCAGCAGCCAAATCCGGGACGATCCCTCTGGGGCCAACGTCCTGACTTTC.

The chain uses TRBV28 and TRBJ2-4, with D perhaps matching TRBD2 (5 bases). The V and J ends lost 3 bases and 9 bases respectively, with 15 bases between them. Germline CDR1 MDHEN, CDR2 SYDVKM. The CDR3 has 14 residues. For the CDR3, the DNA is TGTGCCAGCAGTTTTAGCGTCGATCATCGCATTCAGTACTTC. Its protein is CASSFSVDHRIQYF.

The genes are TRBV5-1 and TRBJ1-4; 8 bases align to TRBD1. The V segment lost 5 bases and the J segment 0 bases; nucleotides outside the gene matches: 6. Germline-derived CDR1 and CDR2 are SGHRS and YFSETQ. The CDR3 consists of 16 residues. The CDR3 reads CASRLQGAATNEKLFF. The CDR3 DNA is TGCGCCAGCAGACTCCAGGGGGCGGCAACTAATGAAAAACTGTTTTTT.

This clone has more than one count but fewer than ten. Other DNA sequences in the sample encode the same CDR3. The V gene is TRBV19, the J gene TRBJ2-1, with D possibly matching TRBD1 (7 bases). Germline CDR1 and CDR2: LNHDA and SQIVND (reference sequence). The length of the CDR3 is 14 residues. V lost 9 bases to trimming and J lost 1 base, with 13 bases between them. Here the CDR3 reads CASAPGGSYNEQFF. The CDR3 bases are TGTGCCAGCGCCCCAGGGGGGTCCTACAATGAGCAGTTCTTC.

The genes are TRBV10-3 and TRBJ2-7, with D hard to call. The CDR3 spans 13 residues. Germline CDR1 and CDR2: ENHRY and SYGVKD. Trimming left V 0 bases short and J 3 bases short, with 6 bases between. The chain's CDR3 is CAISESKLYEQYF. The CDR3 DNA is TGTGCCATCAGTGAGTCGAAGCTCTACGAGCAGTACTTC.

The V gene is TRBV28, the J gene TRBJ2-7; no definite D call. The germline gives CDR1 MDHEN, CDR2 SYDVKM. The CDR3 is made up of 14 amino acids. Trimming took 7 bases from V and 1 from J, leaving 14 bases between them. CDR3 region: CASTGDLRSYEQYF. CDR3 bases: TGTGCCAGCACCGGCGACTTAAGATCCTACGAGCAGTACTTC.

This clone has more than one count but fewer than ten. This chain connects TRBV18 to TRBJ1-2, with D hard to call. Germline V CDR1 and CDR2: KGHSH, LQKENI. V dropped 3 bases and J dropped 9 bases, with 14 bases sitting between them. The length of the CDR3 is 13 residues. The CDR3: CASSPSETGRYTF. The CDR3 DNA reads TGTGCCAGCTCACCGTCCGAGACGGGCCGCTACACCTTC. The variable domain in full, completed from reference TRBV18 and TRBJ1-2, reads NAGVMQNPRHLVRRRGQEARLRCSPMKGHSHVYWYRQLPEEGLKFMVYLQKENIIDESGMPKERFSAEFPKEGPSILRIQQVVRGDSAAYFCASSPSETGRYTFGSGTRLTVV.

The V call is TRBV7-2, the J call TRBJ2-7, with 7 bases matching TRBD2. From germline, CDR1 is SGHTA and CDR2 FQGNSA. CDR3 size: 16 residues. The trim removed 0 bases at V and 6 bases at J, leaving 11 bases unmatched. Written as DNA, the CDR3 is TGTGCCAGCAGCTTAGCGCGGGGGACCGCCGTTTTCGAGCAGTACTTC. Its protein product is CASSLARGTAVFEQYF.

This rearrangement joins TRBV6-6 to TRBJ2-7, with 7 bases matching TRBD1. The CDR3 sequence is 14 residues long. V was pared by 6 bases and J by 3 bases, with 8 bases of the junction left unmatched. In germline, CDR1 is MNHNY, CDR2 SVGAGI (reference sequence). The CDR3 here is CASSPPGGVYEQYF. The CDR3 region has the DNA TGTGCCAGCAGCCCCCCAGGGGGTGTCTACGAGCAGTACTTC.

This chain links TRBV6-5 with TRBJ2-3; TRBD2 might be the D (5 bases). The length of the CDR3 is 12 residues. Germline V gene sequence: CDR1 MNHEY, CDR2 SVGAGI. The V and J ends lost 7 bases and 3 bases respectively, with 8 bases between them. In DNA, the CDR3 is TGTGCCAGCATCGGGGTAACAGATACGCAGTATTTT. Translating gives CASIGVTDTQYF.

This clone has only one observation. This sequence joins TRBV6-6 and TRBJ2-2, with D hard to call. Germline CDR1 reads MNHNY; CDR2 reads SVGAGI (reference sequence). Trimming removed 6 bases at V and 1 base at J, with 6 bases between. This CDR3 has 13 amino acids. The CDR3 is CASRGLNTGELFF. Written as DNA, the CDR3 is TGTGCCAGCAGGGGTCTGAACACCGGGGAGCTGTTTTTT.

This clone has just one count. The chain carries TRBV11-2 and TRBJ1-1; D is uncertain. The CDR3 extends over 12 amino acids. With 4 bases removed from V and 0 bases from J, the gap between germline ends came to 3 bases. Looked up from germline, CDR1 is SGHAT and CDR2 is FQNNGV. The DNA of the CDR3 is TGTGCCAGCAGCTGGATGAACACTGAAGCTTTCTTT. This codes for CASSWMNTEAFF.

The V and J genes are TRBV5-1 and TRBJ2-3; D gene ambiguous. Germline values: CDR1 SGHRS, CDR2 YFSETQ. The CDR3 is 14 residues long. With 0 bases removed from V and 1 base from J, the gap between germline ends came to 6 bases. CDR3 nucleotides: TGCGCCAGCAGCTTGGCCCAAGGCACAGATACGCAGTATTTT. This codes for CASSLAQGTDTQYF.

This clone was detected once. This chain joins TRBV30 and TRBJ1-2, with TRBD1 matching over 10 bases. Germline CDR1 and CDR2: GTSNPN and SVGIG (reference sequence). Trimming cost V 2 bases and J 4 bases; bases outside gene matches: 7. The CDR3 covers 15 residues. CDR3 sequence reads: CAWSPRQGASYGYTF. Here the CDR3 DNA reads TGTGCCTGGAGTCCTCGACAGGGGGCAAGCTATGGCTACACCTTC.

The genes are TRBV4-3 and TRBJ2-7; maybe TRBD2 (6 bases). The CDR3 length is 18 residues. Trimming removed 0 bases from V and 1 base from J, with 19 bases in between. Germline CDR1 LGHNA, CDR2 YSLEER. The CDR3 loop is CASSQDRIPTGLSYEQYF. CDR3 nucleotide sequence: TGCGCCAGCAGCCAAGATAGGATCCCAACGGGACTGTCCTACGAGCAGTACTTC.

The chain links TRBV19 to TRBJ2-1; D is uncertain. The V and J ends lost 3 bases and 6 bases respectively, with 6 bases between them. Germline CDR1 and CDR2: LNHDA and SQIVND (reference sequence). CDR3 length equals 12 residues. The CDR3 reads CASSMAVNEQFF. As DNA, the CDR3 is TGTGCCAGTAGTATGGCCGTCAATGAGCAGTTCTTC.

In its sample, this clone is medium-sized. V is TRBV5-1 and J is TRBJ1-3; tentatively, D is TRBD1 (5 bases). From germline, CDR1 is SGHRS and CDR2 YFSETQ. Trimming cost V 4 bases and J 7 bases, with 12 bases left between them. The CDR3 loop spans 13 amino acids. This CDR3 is CASSPWGGNTIYF. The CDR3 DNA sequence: TGCGCCAGCAGCCCCTGGGGGGGGAACACCATATATTTT.

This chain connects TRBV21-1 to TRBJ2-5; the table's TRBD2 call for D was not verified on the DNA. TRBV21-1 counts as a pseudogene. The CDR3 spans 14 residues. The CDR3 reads CASSNLAEQETQYF. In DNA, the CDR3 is TGTGCCAGCAGCAACCTAGCGGAGCAAGAGACCCAGTACTTC.

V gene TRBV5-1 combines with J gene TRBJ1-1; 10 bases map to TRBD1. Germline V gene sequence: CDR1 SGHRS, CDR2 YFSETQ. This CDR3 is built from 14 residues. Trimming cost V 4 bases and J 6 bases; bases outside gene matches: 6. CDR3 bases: TGCGCCAGCAGCCATTACGGGACAGGGGCTGAAGCTTTCTTT. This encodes CASSHYGTGAEAFF.

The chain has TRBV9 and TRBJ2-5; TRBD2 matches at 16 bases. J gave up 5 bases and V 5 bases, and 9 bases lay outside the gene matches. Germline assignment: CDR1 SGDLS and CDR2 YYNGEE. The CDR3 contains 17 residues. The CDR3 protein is CASSLGTSGRASETQYF. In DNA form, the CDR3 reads TGTGCCAGCAGTCTCGGGACTAGCGGGAGGGCTAGCGAGACCCAGTACTTC.

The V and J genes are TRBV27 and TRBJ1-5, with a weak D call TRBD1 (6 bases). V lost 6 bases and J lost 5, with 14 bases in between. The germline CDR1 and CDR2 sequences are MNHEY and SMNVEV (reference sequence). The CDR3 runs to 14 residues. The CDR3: CASRPTGSDQPQHF. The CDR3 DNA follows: TGTGCCAGCAGGCCGACAGGCTCGGATCAGCCCCAGCATTTT.

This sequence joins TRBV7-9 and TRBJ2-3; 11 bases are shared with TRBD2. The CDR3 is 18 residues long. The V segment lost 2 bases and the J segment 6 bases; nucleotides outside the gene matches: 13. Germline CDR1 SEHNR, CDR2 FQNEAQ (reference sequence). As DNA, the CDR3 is TGTGCCAGCAGCTTACCACCCCGACTAGCGGGAAATAGGGATACGCAGTATTTT. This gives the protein CASSLPPRLAGNRDTQYF.

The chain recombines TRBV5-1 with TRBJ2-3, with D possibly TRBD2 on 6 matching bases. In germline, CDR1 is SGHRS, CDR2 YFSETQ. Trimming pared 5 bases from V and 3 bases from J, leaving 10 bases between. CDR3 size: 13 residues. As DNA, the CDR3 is TGCGCCAGCAGTCTCGGGGGAACAGATACGCAGTATTTT. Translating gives CASSLGGTDTQYF. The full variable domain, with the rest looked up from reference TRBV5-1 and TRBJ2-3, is KAGVTQTPRYLIKTRGQQVTLSCSPISGHRSVSWYQQTPGQGLQFLFEYFSETQRNKGNFPGRFSGRQFSNSRSEMNVSTLELGDSALYLCASSLGGTDTQYFGPGTRLTVL.